This T cell receptor beta chain was sequenced for a study of T cell responses to AZD1222 COVID-19 vaccine. Trimming left V 1 base short and J 6 bases short, with 15 bases between. CDR1 SGHTA and CDR2 FQGNSA come from the germline V gene. This CDR3 is 15 amino acids long. Overall study findings and caveats: CD4 TCRs covered the whole spike, strongest at regions 160-218 and 743-854. Of spike-specific TCRs, nearly half reportedly target regions left unmutated in variants.

Sequencing used immunoSEQ multiplex PCR; TCRdb keeps in-frame clones, though not all of them. The sample has about 59,000 clones; roughly 84% are singletons. This clone has a single count. Its antigen is currently unknown. V is TRBV7-2 and J is TRBJ1-2; D perhaps matches TRBD1 (5 bases). The source is an adult in good health. The specimen comprised peripheral blood, sampled on day 0 of AZD1222 vaccination. Here the CDR3 reads CASSLGAGWKDGYTF. The DNA of the CDR3 is TGTGCCAGCAGCTTAGGAGCAGGGTGGAAGGATGGCTACACCTTC.